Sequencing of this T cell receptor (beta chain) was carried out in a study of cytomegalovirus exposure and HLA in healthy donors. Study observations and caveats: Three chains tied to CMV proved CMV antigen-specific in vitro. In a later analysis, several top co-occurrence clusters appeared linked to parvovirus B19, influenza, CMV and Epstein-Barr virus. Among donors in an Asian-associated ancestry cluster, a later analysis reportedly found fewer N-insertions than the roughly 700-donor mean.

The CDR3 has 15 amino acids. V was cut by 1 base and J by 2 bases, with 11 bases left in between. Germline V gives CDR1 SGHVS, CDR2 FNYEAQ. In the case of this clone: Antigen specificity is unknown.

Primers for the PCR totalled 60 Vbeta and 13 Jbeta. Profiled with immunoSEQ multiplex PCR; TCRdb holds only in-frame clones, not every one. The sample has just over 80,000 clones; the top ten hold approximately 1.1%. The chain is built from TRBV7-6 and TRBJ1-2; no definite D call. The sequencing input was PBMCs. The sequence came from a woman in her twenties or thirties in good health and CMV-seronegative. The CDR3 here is CASSLGPGGNYGYTF. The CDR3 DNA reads TGTGCCAGCAGCTTAGGGCCAGGAGGGAACTATGGCTACACCTTC.